This TCR beta chain was found in a study of cytomegalovirus exposure and HLA in healthy donors. About this clone itself: Its specificity is not known.

Study-level results: Among TCR sequences, most were rare, though some public TCRs appeared in many donors.

From germline, CDR1 is SQVTM and CDR2 ANQGSEA. The CDR3 totals 14 residues. V lost 5 bases and J lost 3; bases outside the gene matches: 8. Primers: 60 Vbeta forward and 13 Jbeta reverse. The protocol was immunoSEQ multiplex PCR, while the TCRdb copy is restricted to in-frame clones and leaves out a portion. The table has about 160,000 clones, 77% seen once. Sequenced material: PBMCs. V gene TRBV29-1 combines with J gene TRBJ2-7, with 9 bases aligning to TRBD1. The receptor's source is a man between 25 and 39 years old in good health and CMV-seropositive. The CDR3 DNA follows: TGCAGCGTTAGAAGTGACAGGGGGTTCTACGAGCAGTACTTC. It specifies CSVRSDRGFYEQYF.